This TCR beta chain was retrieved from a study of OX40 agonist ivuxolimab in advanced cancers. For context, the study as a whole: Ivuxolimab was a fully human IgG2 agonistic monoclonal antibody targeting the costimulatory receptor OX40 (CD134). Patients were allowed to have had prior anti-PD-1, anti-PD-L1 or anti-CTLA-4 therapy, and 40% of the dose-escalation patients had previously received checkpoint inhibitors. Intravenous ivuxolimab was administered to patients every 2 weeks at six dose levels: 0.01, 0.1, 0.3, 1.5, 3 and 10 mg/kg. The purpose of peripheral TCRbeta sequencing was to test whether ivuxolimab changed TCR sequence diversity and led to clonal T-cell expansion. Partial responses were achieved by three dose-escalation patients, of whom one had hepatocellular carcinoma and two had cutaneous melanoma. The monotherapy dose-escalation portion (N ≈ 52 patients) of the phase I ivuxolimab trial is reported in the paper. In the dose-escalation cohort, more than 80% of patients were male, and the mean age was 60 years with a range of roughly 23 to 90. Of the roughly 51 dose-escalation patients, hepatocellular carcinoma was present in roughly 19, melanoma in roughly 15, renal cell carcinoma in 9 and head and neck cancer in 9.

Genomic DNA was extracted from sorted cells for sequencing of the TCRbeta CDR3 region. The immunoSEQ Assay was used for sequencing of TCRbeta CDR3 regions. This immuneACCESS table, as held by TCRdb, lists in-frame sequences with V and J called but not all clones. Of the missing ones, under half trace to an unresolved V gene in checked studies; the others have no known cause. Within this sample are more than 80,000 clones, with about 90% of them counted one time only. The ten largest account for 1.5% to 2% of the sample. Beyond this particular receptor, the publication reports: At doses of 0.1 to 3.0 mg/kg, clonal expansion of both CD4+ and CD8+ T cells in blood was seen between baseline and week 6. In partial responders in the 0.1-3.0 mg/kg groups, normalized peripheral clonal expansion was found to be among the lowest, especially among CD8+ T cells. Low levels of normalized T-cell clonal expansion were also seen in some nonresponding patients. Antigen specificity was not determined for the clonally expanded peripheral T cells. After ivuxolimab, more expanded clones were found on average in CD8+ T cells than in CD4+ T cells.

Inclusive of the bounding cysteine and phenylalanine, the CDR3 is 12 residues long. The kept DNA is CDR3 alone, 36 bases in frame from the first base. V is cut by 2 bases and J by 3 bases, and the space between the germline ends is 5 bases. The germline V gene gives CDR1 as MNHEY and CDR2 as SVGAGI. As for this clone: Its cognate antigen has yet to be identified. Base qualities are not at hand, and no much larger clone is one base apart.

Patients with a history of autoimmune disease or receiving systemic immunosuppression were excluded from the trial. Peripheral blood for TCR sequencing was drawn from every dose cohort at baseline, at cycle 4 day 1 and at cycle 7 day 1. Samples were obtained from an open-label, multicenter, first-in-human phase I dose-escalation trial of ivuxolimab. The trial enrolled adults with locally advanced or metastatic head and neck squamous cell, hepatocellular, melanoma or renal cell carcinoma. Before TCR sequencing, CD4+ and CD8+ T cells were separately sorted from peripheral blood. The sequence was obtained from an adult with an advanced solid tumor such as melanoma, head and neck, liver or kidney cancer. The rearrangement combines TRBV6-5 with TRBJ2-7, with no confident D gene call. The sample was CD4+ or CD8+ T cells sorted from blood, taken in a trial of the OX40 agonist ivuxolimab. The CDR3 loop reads CASSYGRYEQYF. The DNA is TGTGCCAGCAGTTACGGCCGCTACGAGCAGTACTTC.